What follows are 19 T cell receptor beta chains derived from one specimen sequenced in a study of T cells in Graves' hyperthyroidism and ophthalmopathy. Researchers amplified the TCR beta CDR3 regions from RNA transcripts. TCR CDR3 underwent first-round RT-PCR with the HTBI primer set. TCRdb recomputed calls from the multiplex PCR reads with MiXCR, one row per CDR3 protein. The data contain about 720,000 distinct CDR3 sequences, around 20% of them singletons. Sequenced: blood. These receptors were obtained from a woman aged 50 to 65 with Graves' hyperthyroidism that later progressed to Graves' ophthalmopathy.

This clonotype was counted a few times. This sequence joins TRBV4-1 and TRBJ2-7; D remains ambiguous. The CDR3 runs 14 residues. Germline V gives CDR1 MGHRA, CDR2 YSYEKL. Trimming took 2 bases from V and 3 from J, leaving 11 bases between them. CDR3 region: CASSQHRVSYEQYF. DNA for the CDR3: TGCGCCAGCAGCCAACATAGGGTCAGCTACGAGCAGTACTTC.

This clonotype was seen ten or more times. The V and J genes are TRBV20-1 and TRBJ1-2; D may be TRBD1 (5 bases). The V gene lost 5 bases and the J gene lost 8 bases, with 18 bases spanning the gap. CDR3 length: 13 amino acids. Germline V CDR1 and CDR2: DFQATT, SNEGSKA (reference sequence). The CDR3 region is CSAFPSSWGGYTF. The CDR3 DNA sequence: TGCAGTGCTTTTCCATCATCCTGGGGGGGCTACACCTTC.

This clonotype occurred many times. V usage is TRBV20-1 and J usage is TRBJ2-5; 8 nucleotides align to TRBD2. This CDR3 is built from 15 residues. Per the germline V gene, CDR1 is DFQATT and CDR2 is SNEGSKA (reference sequence). The junction had 3 bases not matched to a gene; V was cut back by 0 bases and J by 0 bases. The CDR3 DNA is TGCAGTGCTAGAGACGGCGGGGGGAACCAAGAGACCCAGTACTTC. It is translated as CSARDGGGNQETQYF.

In this sample, this clonotype turned up many times. The chain couples TRBV20-1 to TRBJ2-3, with 9 bases aligning to TRBD1. CDR3 length: 15 residues. CDR1 DFQATT and CDR2 SNEGSKA come from the germline V gene (reference sequence). The ends lost 0 bases at V and 6 bases at J; junction bases unmatched: 7. CDR3 in amino acids: CSARDGTGRWDTQYF. The CDR3 DNA reads TGCAGTGCTAGAGACGGGACAGGGAGATGGGATACGCAGTATTTT.

This clonotype has at least ten counts. The chain recombines TRBV7-2 with TRBJ2-3, with 9 bases identical to TRBD2. The germline gives CDR1 SGHTA, CDR2 FQGNSA. Trimming took 1 base from V and 1 from J; bases not matched to a gene: 3. CDR3 length: 16 amino acids. Written as DNA, the CDR3 is TGTGCCAGCAGCTTAGTCCGACTAGCGGGCACAGATACGCAGTATTTT. As protein: CASSLVRLAGTDTQYF.

This clonotype was seen only a few times. This rearrangement joins TRBV20-1 to TRBJ1-1, with a weak D call TRBD1 (6 bases). The CDR3 sequence is 11 residues long. The V end lost 5 bases, the J end lost 8 bases, and 12 bases lay between the germline ends. Germline values: CDR1 DFQATT, CDR2 SNEGSKA (reference sequence). As DNA, the CDR3 is TGCAGTGCTGAGGGGGACGCGGAAGCTTTCTTT. Encoded protein: CSAEGDAEAFF.

This clonotype was seen repeatedly, ten times or more. J is TRBJ2-1 and V is TRBV2; 7 bases are a match to TRBD1. The germline V gene has CDR1 SNHLY and CDR2 FYNNEI. With 3 bases clipped from V and 0 bases from J, the junction kept 5 bases outside the gene matches. This CDR3 spans 16 amino acids. The CDR3 protein is CASSDQTGTSYNEQFF. CDR3 DNA: TGTGCCAGCAGTGACCAGACAGGGACCTCCTACAATGAGCAGTTCTTC.

This clonotype showed up many times. This chain links TRBV3-1 with TRBJ2-1, with D hard to call. Germline CDR1 is LGHDT and CDR2 is YNNKEL (reference sequence). This CDR3 has 12 residues. Trimming removed 5 bases from V and 10 bases from J, with 12 bases in between. CDR3 in amino acids: CASSSHLKEQFF. The CDR3 coding sequence is TGTGCCAGCAGCTCCCACTTGAAGGAGCAGTTCTTC.

A few counts support this clonotype. This chain connects TRBV6-1 to TRBJ2-5; 9 nucleotides line up with TRBD1. Germline V gene data show CDR1 as MNHNS and CDR2 as SASEGT. With V trimmed by 4 bases and J by 5 bases, 8 bases remained unmatched. The CDR3 is 15 amino acids. The CDR3 loop is CASSGTGGVSETQYF. As DNA, the CDR3 is TGTGCCAGCAGTGGAACAGGGGGCGTCTCTGAGACCCAGTACTTC.

V gene TRBV11-2 combines with J gene TRBJ1-1; no clear D. Per the germline V gene, CDR1 is SGHAT and CDR2 is FQNNGV. V was trimmed by 5 bases and J by 4 bases, leaving 14 bases between them. The CDR3 is 14 residues long. In DNA form, the CDR3 reads TGTGCCAGCAGCCCCCAGTTAAGGAGCACTGAAGCTTTCTTT. Protein: CASSPQLRSTEAFF.

This clonotype was seen repeatedly, ten times or more. The chain links TRBV6-2 or TRBV6-3 to TRBJ2-3, with D possibly matching TRBD2 (5 bases). The V gene lost 4 bases and the J gene lost 8 bases, with 13 bases spanning the gap. This CDR3 comprises 13 residues. The germline CDR1 and CDR2 sequences are MNHEY and SVGEGT. CDR3 protein: CASSLIASGTQYF. CDR3 in DNA: TGTGCCAGCAGTTTAATAGCGTCTGGTACGCAGTATTTT.

This clonotype was detected ten times or more. The chain carries TRBV12-3 or TRBV12-4 and TRBJ2-1; 11 bases line up with TRBD2. V lost 4 bases and J lost 4; bases outside the gene matches: 9. There are 17 residues in the CDR3. Here the CDR3 reads CASSCGLAGKSYNEQFF. The CDR3 DNA is TGTGCCAGCAGTTGTGGACTAGCGGGTAAATCTTACAATGAGCAGTTCTTC.

This clonotype came up many times. This chain links TRBV6-1 with TRBJ1-2; 10 bases map to TRBD1. This CDR3 has 15 residues. The germline CDR1 and CDR2 sequences are MNHNS and SASEGT. With V trimmed by 6 bases and J by 2 bases, 6 bases remained unmatched. CDR3 loop: CASRPGQGENYGYTF. CDR3 DNA sequence: TGTGCCAGCAGACCCGGACAGGGGGAAAACTATGGCTACACCTTC.

V usage is TRBV19 and J usage is TRBJ2-1, with TRBD2 identical over 12 bases. CDR1 and CDR2 (germline): LNHDA, SQIVND (reference sequence). This CDR3 spans 15 amino acids. The V gene end was trimmed by 4 bases and the J gene end by 8 bases; junction bases not matched to a gene: 6. CDR3 sequence: CASSKTSGGFDEQFF. The CDR3 bases are TGTGCCAGTAGTAAGACTAGCGGGGGTTTTGATGAGCAGTTCTTC.

In this sample, this clonotype turned up many times. The J gene is TRBJ2-5, the V gene TRBV12-3 or TRBV12-4; D is possibly TRBD2 (5 bases). V lost 3 bases and J lost 4, with 12 bases in between. The CDR3 totals 14 residues. The CDR3 DNA reads TGTGCCAGCAGTTTTTCGGGGAGAGGAGAGACCCAGTACTTC. Protein: CASSFSGRGETQYF.

The chain recombines TRBV12-3 or TRBV12-4 with TRBJ2-5, with 10 bases aligning to TRBD2. CDR3 length equals 20 residues. Unmatched junction bases numbered 15, after V lost 1 base and J lost 1 base. The CDR3 bases are TGTGCCAGCAGTTTAGTGCCTTGGCTAGCGGGGGCGACCTTCCAAGAGACCCAGTACTTC. This encodes CASSLVPWLAGATFQETQYF.

This clonotype was picked up many times. The chain links TRBV11-2 to TRBJ2-7; D unclear. The CDR3 contains 11 residues. Germline CDR1 SGHAT, CDR2 FQNNGV. V lost 5 bases to trimming and J lost 7 bases, with 9 bases between them. CDR3 loop: CASSVFSEQYF. The CDR3, as DNA: TGTGCCAGCAGCGTCTTTTCGGAGCAGTACTTC.

In this sample, this clonotype turned up a few times. The genes are TRBV29-1 and TRBJ1-2; TRBD1 matches at 9 bases. The CDR3 totals 13 residues. Germline CDR1 SQVTM, CDR2 ANQGSEA. With V trimmed by 4 bases and J by 2 bases, 2 bases remained unmatched. As DNA, the CDR3 is TGCAGCGTTGGACAGGGGGAAAACTATGGCTACACCTTC. Amino acid sequence: CSVGQGENYGYTF.

The CDR3 loop is CASSATGGAGETQYF. The CDR3 region has the DNA TGTGCCAGCAGTGCGACCGGGGGGGCTGGTGAGACCCAGTACTTC. The rearrangement links TRBV6-4 to TRBJ2-5, with 8 bases that match TRBD2. CDR1 is MRHNA, CDR2 SNTAGT, per germline. This CDR3 has 15 residues. J gave up 5 bases and V 4 bases, and 9 bases lay outside the gene matches.